Listed below are T cell receptor beta chains from one sample, sequenced in a study of T cell responses to AZD1222 COVID-19 vaccine. Data came from immunoSEQ multiplex PCR; TCRdb stores just in-frame clones and leaves some out. The sample has roughly 160,000 clones, approximately 94% seen once. The input for sequencing was peripheral blood, taken on day 0 of AZD1222 vaccination. These receptors were taken from an adult in good health. CDR3s include the opening cysteine and the closing phenylalanine or tryptophan. The order of the fields is clone size, J gene, D gene, V gene, CDR3 DNA, CDR3 protein. D genes are given only for firm matches. A row's size may be missing; if present it is once, few, many or a size class.

>.|TRBJ1-1|TRBD1|TRBV15
TGTGCCACCAGCGGGACAGGGGGCACTGAAGCTTTCTTT
CATSGTGGTEAFF
>.|TRBJ1-4|.|TRBV23-1
TGCGCCAGCACGCCTCGGGGTGAAAAACTGTTTTTT
CASTPRGEKLFF
>.|TRBJ2-6|.|TRBV5-1
TGCGCCAGCAGCTTGGACCTACAGGGAGCTGGGGCCAACGTCCTGACTTTC
CASSLDLQGAGANVLTF
>once|TRBJ1-6|.|TRBV10-3
TGTGCCATCCGAGGGACGGTAGACTATAATTCACCCCTCCACTTT
CAIRGTVDYNSPLHF
>.|TRBJ2-7|TRBD2|TRBV6-1
TGTGCCAGCAGCCTCTCACGGGGGGTATACGAGCAGTACTTC
CASSLSRGVYEQYF
>.|TRBJ1-6|.|TRBV6-4
TGTGCCAGCAGGGACAGCGGTCTAAATTCACCCCTCCACTTT
CASRDSGLNSPLHF
>.|TRBJ1-2|.|TRBV5-1
TGCGCCAGCAGCTCCTATACCACAGGGAGGTCTGGCTACACCTTC
CASSSYTTGRSGYTF
>.|TRBJ2-1|TRBD2|TRBV27
TGTGCCAGCAGACCCGTCGATAAGACTAGCGGGAGTCACAGTGAGCAGTTCTTC
CASRPVDKTSGSHSEQFF
>.|TRBJ1-1|.|TRBV5-1
TGCGCCAGCAGCCCCACGCAGAGCACTGAAGCTTTCTTT
CASSPTQSTEAFF
>.|TRBJ2-3|TRBD2|TRBV11-2
TGTGCCAGCAGCTCCTTAAATAGCGGGCCAGGCACAGATACGCAGTATTTT
CASSSLNSGPGTDTQYF
>.|TRBJ1-1|.|TRBV28
TGTGCCAGCAGTTTATTCGGGACGCTGAACACTGAAGCTTTCTTT
CASSLFGTLNTEAFF
>.|TRBJ2-7|TRBD2|TRBV5-1
TGCGCCAGCAGCTTGACTAGCGCAAGCTCCTACGAGCAGTACTTC
CASSLTSASSYEQYF
>.|TRBJ1-2|.|TRBV10-3
TGTGCCATCAGTGCGGGGGGCTCTGGCGGCTACACCTTC
CAISAGGSGGYTF
>.|TRBJ2-2|TRBD2|TRBV10-2
TGCGCCGGGGGACTAGCGGGAGTTACCGGGGAGCTGTTTTTT
CAGGLAGVTGELFF
>.|TRBJ1-1|.|TRBV11-2
TGTGCCAGCAGCCATAACAGGGAGAACACTGAAGCTTTCTTT
CASSHNRENTEAFF
>.|TRBJ2-5|.|TRBV14
TGTGCCAGCAGCCAGGTTGCGACGGAGACCCAGTACTTC
CASSQVATETQYF
>.|TRBJ2-3|.|TRBV5-4
TGTGCCAGCAGCTTGGTGCACACAGATACGCAGTATTTT
CASSLVHTDTQYF
>.|TRBJ2-1|.|TRBV29-1
TGCAGCGTTGAGTCACAGAGCTCCTTCTACAATGAGCAGTTCTTC
CSVESQSSFYNEQFF
>.|TRBJ2-5|TRBD2|TRBV6-5
TGTGCCAGCAGAGTGGCGGGAGGAGGTGAGACCCAGTACTTC
CASRVAGGGETQYF
>.|TRBJ1-5|.|TRBV30
TGTGCCTGGAGTAAATTCCACAGCCGGGGGGGCCTATATAGCAATCAGCCCCAGCATTTT
CAWSKFHSRGGLYSNQPQHF
>.|TRBJ1-4|.|TRBV28
TGTGCCAGCACCAGGAATAATGAAAAACTGTTTTTT
CASTRNNEKLFF
>.|TRBJ2-3|.|TRBV5-5
TGTGCCTCGTTAGCGGCGCCCCAACTTAGCACAGATACGCAGTATTTT
CASLAAPQLSTDTQYF
>.|TRBJ2-2|.|TRBV3-1/TRBV3-2
TGTGCCAGCAGCCAAGGGTCTTTGGGGAGTGCGGGCACCGGGGAGCTGTTTTTT
CASSQGSLGSAGTGELFF
>.|TRBJ1-5|.|TRBV28
TGTGCCAGCAGTCCTTCGGGACCCTACAATCAGCCCCAGCATTTT
CASSPSGPYNQPQHF
>.|TRBJ2-3|.|TRBV3-1/TRBV3-2
TGTGCCAGCAGCCAAGGGGACACACACACAGATACGCAGTATTTT
CASSQGDTHTDTQYF
>few|TRBJ2-3|TRBD2|TRBV14
TGTGCCAGCAGCCCGTCGACTAGCGAAGTGGCGCAGTATTTT
CASSPSTSEVAQYF
>.|TRBJ1-3|TRBD1|TRBV5-1
TGCGCCAGTACCGGACAGGGGACAAACACCATATATTTT
CASTGQGTNTIYF
>.|TRBJ2-5|.|TRBV19
TGTGCCAGTAGTATCACCGTCGACCAAGAGACCCAGTACTTC
CASSITVDQETQYF
>.|TRBJ1-4|.|TRBV28
TGTGCCAGCAGCCTCCTCCGGGGGGCGCAAGGTGAAAAACTGTTTTTT
CASSLLRGAQGEKLFF
>.|TRBJ2-3|.|TRBV11-3
TGTGCCAGCAGCCTTAGCGGTGGTAGCACAGATACGCAGTATTTT
CASSLSGGSTDTQYF
>.|TRBJ2-7|.|TRBV27
TGTGCCAGCAGTTTAATGGGAGACGAGCAGTACTTC
CASSLMGDEQYF
>.|TRBJ2-7|.|TRBV18
TGTGCCAGCTCACCTCAGTCCTACGAGCAGTACTTC
CASSPQSYEQYF
>.|TRBJ2-1|.|TRBV5-4
TGTGCCAGCAGCTTGGCCGCCCATGAGCAGTTCTTC
CASSLAAHEQFF
>.|TRBJ2-1|.|TRBV6-5
TGTGCCAGCAGCTCCGGTGGGGGGCGCTTCGGTGAGCAGTTCTTC
CASSSGGGRFGEQFF
>.|TRBJ2-4|TRBD1|TRBV7-2
TGTGCCAGCAGCGCCCGGACAGGGGAAAACATTCAGTACTTC
CASSARTGENIQYF
>few|TRBJ2-5|.|TRBV2
TGTGCCAGCAGTGATTGGGAGACCCAGTACTTC
CASSDWETQYF
>.|TRBJ1-5|.|TRBV3-1/TRBV3-2
TGTGCCAGCAGCCAAGATAGGGGTGCCCAGCATTTT
CASSQDRGAQHF
>few|TRBJ1-6|.|TRBV28
TGTGCCAGCAGAACCCCAGAGGGTTCCTATAATTCACCCCTCCACTTT
CASRTPEGSYNSPLHF
>.|TRBJ1-2|TRBD1|TRBV29-1
TGCAGCGTTGAACGGGGGACAGCTTATGGCTACACCTTC
CSVERGTAYGYTF